This paragraph reports one TCR beta chain. As yet, its antigen is unknown. TCR beta cDNA libraries included unique molecular identifiers. There were roughly 0.95 to 10 million T cells, and about 540,000 cDNA molecules came from them. One entry per CDR3 protein, called by TCRdb with MiXCR from the PCR reads. Of about 540,000 distinct CDR3 sequences listed, roughly 34% are singletons. This sample is part of a study of post-analysis software for immune sequencing data. About the research overall: The disease courses spanned relapsing-remitting, secondary progressive and progressive-relapsing forms of multiple sclerosis. Whole-study results and caveats: The five TRBV segments detected at higher frequency in patients than in controls included TRBV5-6, TRBV5-1 and TRBV20-1. With F measure, samples from one preparation batch clustered together strongly. There was significantly lower normalized Chao1 diversity in multiple sclerosis patients than in controls.

Germline CDR1 SGHVS, CDR2 FQNEAQ. Trimming left V 10 bases short and J 3 bases short, with 21 bases between. CDR3 length equals 15 residues. V and J are TRBV7-8 and TRBJ2-5; perhaps TRBD2 as D (6 bases). The TCR sequence derives from a girl aged 2 to 17 with multiple sclerosis. The sample comprised blood. The CDR3 is CATRGAPGMKETQYF. In DNA form, the CDR3 reads TGTGCCACCCGCGGGGCCCCAGGGATGAAAGAGACCCAGTACTTC.